These 12 T cell receptor beta chains were sequenced from one sample in a study of T cell repertoires in cytomegalovirus infection. TCRdb reprocessed the reads via MiXCR and lists one record per CDR3 protein. This sample yields some 920,000 distinct CDR3 sequences, of which roughly 31% are seen a single time; more than 13% belongs to the top ten. For these TCRs, the target antigens are not known. Sequenced here: cultured CD8+ T cells from PBMCs, sampled from culture after CMV antigen stimulation. These receptors all stem from a human donor in good health (CMV status not recorded). Some clones in this sample may be carry-over from other donors' samples.

The CDR3 reads CASSKVSREAFF. DNA for the CDR3: TGTGCCAGCAGCAAAGTTTCGAGGGAAGCTTTCTTT. The chain carries TRBV3-1 and TRBJ1-1; D uncertain. The germline gives CDR1 LGHDT, CDR2 YNNKEL (reference sequence). Trimming took off 5 bases at V and 8 bases at J, with 12 bases between the two ends. The CDR3 is made up of 12 amino acids.

This clonotype qualifies as medium-sized. The chain carries TRBV7-8 and TRBJ2-1; 7 nucleotides align to TRBD2. V lost 3 bases to trimming and J lost 3 bases; unmatched junction nucleotides: 11. Germline-derived CDR1 and CDR2 are SGHVS and FQNEAQ. The CDR3 is 17 amino acids. For the CDR3, the DNA is TGTGCCAGCAGCTTTGGACCGGGCGGGGGACTCTACAATGAGCAGTTCTTC. As protein: CASSFGPGGGLYNEQFF.

In this sample, this clonotype turned up a few times. The V call is TRBV7-8, the J call TRBJ1-3; tentatively, D is TRBD1 (5 bases). This CDR3 contains 16 residues. CDR1 is SGHVS and CDR2 is FQNEAQ in the germline V gene. V was trimmed by 4 bases and J by 4 bases, leaving 17 bases between them. Written as DNA, the CDR3 is TGTGCCAGCAGCTCTAGTGGGGGTACGGAGGGAAACACCATATATTTT. Protein: CASSSSGGTEGNTIYF.

The chain employs TRBV12-3 or TRBV12-4 and TRBJ2-2; D remains unclear. The germline V and J ends were trimmed by 6 bases and 12 bases, with 11 bases remaining between them. The CDR3 sequence is 11 residues long. The CDR3 sequence is CASSPSIKLFF. Here the CDR3 DNA reads TGTGCCAGCAGCCCTTCGATAAAGCTGTTTTTT.

This chain uses TRBV7-6 with TRBJ1-6; 8 nucleotides match TRBD1. The CDR3 runs to 15 residues. With 5 bases clipped from V and 6 bases from J, the junction kept 6 bases outside the gene matches. The germline gives CDR1 SGHVS, CDR2 FNYEAQ. CDR3 nucleotide sequence: TGTGCCAGCAGCCCGCGGACAGGGAGTAATTCACCCCTCCACTTT. It specifies CASSPRTGSNSPLHF. The full variable domain, in which reference TRBV7-6 and TRBJ1-6 provide the parts outside the CDR3, is GAGVSQSPRYKVTKRGQDVALRCDPISGHVSLYWYRQALGQGPEFLTYFNYEAQQDKSGLPNDRFSAERPEGSISTLTIQRTEQRDSAMYRCASSPRTGSNSPLHFGNGTRLTVT.

V and J are TRBV7-9 and TRBJ1-4; D is possibly TRBD1 (5 bases). The CDR3 loop spans 16 amino acids. Between the trimmed V and J ends, which lost 5 bases and 4 bases, there was a span of 17 bases. CDR1 is SEHNR and CDR2 is FQNEAQ in the germline V gene (reference sequence). In DNA, the CDR3 is TGTGCCAGCAGCCCCCCGGGAACAGGTCATAATGAAAAACTGTTTTTT. It specifies CASSPPGTGHNEKLFF. Full variable domain (rest looked up from reference TRBV7-9 and TRBJ1-4): DTGVSQNPRHKITKRGQNVTFRCDPISEHNRLYWYRQTLGQGPEFLTYFQNEAQLEKSRLLSDRFSAERPKGSFSTLEIQRTEQGDSAMYLCASSPPGTGHNEKLFFGSGTQLSVL.

The chain uses TRBV7-9 and TRBJ1-4; D gene ambiguous. Trimming pared 3 bases from V and 8 bases from J, leaving 13 bases between. The germline V gene encodes CDR1 SEHNR and CDR2 FQNEAQ (reference sequence). The CDR3 spans 14 residues. CDR3 protein: CASSLNSEKEKLFF. The CDR3 DNA reads TGTGCCAGCAGCTTGAACAGCGAAAAGGAAAAACTGTTTTTT.

J is TRBJ1-1 and V is TRBV4-3; D might be TRBD1 (5 bases). The CDR3 contains 15 residues. CDR1 and CDR2 from the germline V gene are LGHNA and YSLEER. V was shortened by 0 bases and J by 1 base, with 9 bases between the two germline ends. The CDR3 here is CASSQDEGTNTEAFF. In DNA form, the CDR3 reads TGCGCCAGCAGCCAAGATGAAGGGACGAACACTGAAGCTTTCTTT.

As to this clonotype: Germline and junction disagree at one end, which may indicate a read error. This chain joins TRBV28 and TRBJ2-3, with TRBD1 as a possible D gene (6 bases). The CDR3 sequence is 17 residues long. Germline V CDR1 and CDR2: MDHEN, SYDVKM. The CDR3 sequence is CVSTPTQGFGTWDTQYF. Written as DNA, the CDR3 is TGTGTCAGCACCCCGACTCAGGGGTTCGGTACCTGGGATACGCAGTATTTT.

The chain recombines TRBV24-1 with TRBJ2-3; D uncertain. CDR1 KGHDR and CDR2 SFDVKD come from the germline V gene. V shed 3 bases and J shed 6 bases, with 15 bases lying between them. The CDR3 consists of 15 residues. The CDR3 nucleotides are TGTGCCACCAGTGATCGCATCACCCAAGAGGATACGCAGTATTTT. Its protein product is CATSDRITQEDTQYF.

This chain uses TRBV6-6 with TRBJ1-2, with 8 nucleotides matching TRBD1. The trim removed 4 bases at V and 8 bases at J, leaving 6 bases unmatched. The germline CDR1 and CDR2 sequences are MNHNY and SVGAGI (reference sequence). This CDR3 has 13 residues. CDR3 in amino acids: CASSLDRVEGYTF. CDR3 nucleotide sequence: TGTGCCAGCAGTTTGGACAGGGTGGAAGGCTACACCTTC.

CDR3 nucleotides: TGCGCCAGCAGCTCCGGGACAGGGGAGGAGAATGAGCAGTTCTTC. Residues: CASSSGTGEENEQFF. The chain is built from TRBV5-1 and TRBJ2-1; 10 positions match TRBD1. V was pared by 3 bases and J by 7 bases, with 7 bases of the junction left unmatched. Germline V lookup: CDR1 SGHRS, CDR2 YFSETQ. This CDR3 comprises 15 residues.